Listed below are T cell receptor beta chains from one sample, sequenced in a study of shared clonotypes between healthy human individuals. Sequencing was performed with immunoSEQ multiplex PCR; in TCRdb, only in-frame clones are kept and a portion is missing. The sample has about 610,000 clones; 97% are singletons. Sequencing was done on a sample of naive CD4+ T cells sorted from blood. These receptors came from a woman in her twenties or thirties in good health. The CDR3 runs from the conserved cysteine through the conserved F or W. A D gene is named only where the DNA matches it firmly. Size is stated for part of the rows, as once, few or many counts, or as a class when the clone is expanded.

>TRBV10-3|NA|TRBD1|TRBJ2-2
TGTGCCATCAACGGACAGGGGGACGGGGGGGAGCTGTTTTTT
CAINGQGDGGELFF
>TRBV18|NA|NA|TRBJ2-3
TGTGCCAGCTACCCGGCCTCTAGCACAGATACGCAGTATTTT
CASYPASSTDTQYF
>TRBV6-1|NA|NA|TRBJ2-5
TGTGCCAGCAGACAAGGACAGATCCAAGAGACCCAGTACTTC
CASRQGQIQETQYF
>TRBV5-1|NA|NA|TRBJ1-1
TGCGCCAGCAGCCCAAACAAGAACACTGAAGCTTTCTTT
CASSPNKNTEAFF
>TRBV15|NA|TRBD1|TRBJ1-1
TGTGCCACCAGCAGAATACAGGGGGGGTACACTGAAGCTTTCTTT
CATSRIQGGYTEAFF
>TRBV15|NA|TRBD2|TRBJ2-3
TGTGCCACCAGCAGAGAACTAGCGGGAACAGATACGCAGTATTTT
CATSRELAGTDTQYF
>TRBV27|NA|NA|TRBJ2-2
TGTGCCAGCAGCTCAAGTGGACGGTCAAACACCGGGGAGCTGTTTTTT
CASSSSGRSNTGELFF
>TRBV27|NA|TRBD1|TRBJ1-5
TGTGCCAGCAGTAACTACAGGGGTAGTCAGCCCCAGCATTTT
CASSNYRGSQPQHF
>TRBV2|once|NA|TRBJ1-2
TGTGCCAGCAGTGAATCCGTTTATGGCTACACCTTC
CASSESVYGYTF
>TRBV27|NA|TRBD1|TRBJ2-7
TGTGCCAGCAGTTCCCGACAGGGGGTTTCCTACGAGCAGTACTTC
CASSSRQGVSYEQYF
>TRBV28|NA|NA|TRBJ2-2
TGTGCCAGCAGTTTTCGCAGATTCACCGGGGAGCTGTTTTTT
CASSFRRFTGELFF
>TRBV27|NA|TRBD2|TRBJ2-3
TGTGCCAGCCGGACTAGCGGGAGGGAGACAGATACGCAGTATTTT
CASRTSGRETDTQYF
>TRBV10-1|NA|NA|TRBJ1-4
TGCGCCAGCAGTGAGGGCCGGGGGCGGAATGAAAAACTGTTTTTT
CASSEGRGRNEKLFF
>TRBV9|NA|TRBD1|TRBJ1-1
TGTGCCAGCAGCGGGGGACAGGCCTACACTGAAGCTTTCTTT
CASSGGQAYTEAFF
>TRBV2|NA|NA|TRBJ1-1
TGTGCCAGCGGCGGGAGGGGTAACACTGAAGCTTTCTTT
CASGGRGNTEAFF
>TRBV28|NA|TRBD1|TRBJ2-1
TGTGCCAGCAGTCCCTACGGAGGGACAGGGATAGTAAATGAGCAGTTCTTC
CASSPYGGTGIVNEQFF
>TRBV4-2|NA|NA|TRBJ2-1
TGTGCCAGCAGACAGAACCCCAGCTCGAGTAATGAGCAGTTCTTC
CASRQNPSSSNEQFF
>TRBV5-1|NA|NA|TRBJ2-4
TGCGCCAGCAGCTTGGGAGACAGAGAAAAAAACATTCAGTACTTC
CASSLGDREKNIQYF
>TRBV11-2|once|NA|TRBJ2-3
TGTGCCAGCAGCAAAGCTATCACAGATACGCAGTATTTT
CASSKAITDTQYF
>TRBV6-5|NA|NA|TRBJ2-5
TGTGCCGCCAAGGCTGGAGTCCAAGAGACCCAGTACTTC
CAAKAGVQETQYF
>TRBV7-2|NA|NA|TRBJ1-5
TGTGCCAGCAGCTTAGGGGCACGGCAGCCCCAGCATTTT
CASSLGARQPQHF
>TRBV2|NA|TRBD2|TRBJ2-7
TGTGCCAGCAGTACTAGCGGGAGCTACGAGCAGTACTTC
CASSTSGSYEQYF